Presented here are 11 T cell receptor beta chains from one specimen sequenced in a study of immune evolution from preneoplasia to lung adenocarcinoma (dated by TCRdb to 2020 to 2023). Receptors were amplified or captured by the immunoSEQ multiplex PCR assay. In TCRdb, the immuneACCESS table is reduced to in-frame sequences with V and J assigned. These tables do not hold every clone; where another copy was compared, an unresolved V gene accounts for under half, and the others remain unexplained. The sample includes 7,500 to 10,000 clones, with 65% to 80% observed a single time. In total, the top ten clones hold about 5% of the sample. Sequenced: FFPE minimally invasive lung adenocarcinoma tissue. The sample's cell subset or site label, decoded: micro-invasive lung adenocarcinoma (MIA). The receptors derive from a person in their 70s with lung adenocarcinoma. Some clones in this sample may be carry-over from other donors' samples.

The chain uses TRBV29-1 and TRBJ2-7; possibly TRBD2 for D (6 bases). Per the germline V gene, CDR1 is SQVTM and CDR2 is ANQGSEA. V was pared by 1 base and J by 4 bases, with 14 bases between. The CDR3 sequence is 14 residues long. DNA for the CDR3: TGCAGCGTTGAAGGGGGGGTATTAGGGTACGAGCAGTACTTC. Its translation is CSVEGGVLGYEQYF.

This clone appeared once. The chain employs TRBV30 and TRBJ1-4, with a tentative D call TRBD1 (6 bases). The CDR3 consists of 17 residues. With 0 bases removed from V and 0 bases from J, the gap between germline ends came to 14 bases. Germline assignment: CDR1 GTSNPN and CDR2 SVGIG (reference sequence). Here the CDR3 reads CAWSVWDTSATNEKLFF. In DNA form, the CDR3 reads TGTGCCTGGAGTGTATGGGACACCTCAGCAACTAATGAAAAACTGTTTTTT. The whole variable domain, filled in from reference TRBV30 and TRBJ1-4, reads SQTIHQWPATLVQPVGSPLSLECTVEGTSNPNLYWYRQAAGRGLQLLFYSVGIGQISSEVPQNLSASRPQDRQFILSSKKLLLSDSGFYLCAWSVWDTSATNEKLFFGSGTQLSVL.

The gene calls are TRBV28 and TRBJ2-6; 7 bases are a match to TRBD1. The germline gives CDR1 MDHEN, CDR2 SYDVKM. The CDR3 has 16 residues. The ends lost 6 bases at V and 2 bases at J; junction bases unmatched: 7. The CDR3 DNA sequence: TGTGCCAGCAGCCAGCAGACAGGGACTGGGGCCAACGTCCTGACTTTC. Its protein is CASSQQTGTGANVLTF.

The CDR3 spells CASSPETGGYGYTF. The CDR3 DNA reads as TGTGCCAGTAGTCCGGAGACAGGGGGCTATGGCTACACCTTC. J is TRBJ1-2 and V is TRBV19, with TRBD1 matching over 9 bases. Germline values: CDR1 LNHDA, CDR2 SQIVND (reference sequence). The CDR3 is made up of 14 amino acids. J was trimmed by 4 bases and V by 5 bases; bases with no gene match: 5.

CDR3 bases: TGTGCCAGCAGCTTAGATGGGCGATCCACAGATACGCAGTATTTT. Its translation: CASSLDGRSTDTQYF. The V gene is TRBV7-9, the J gene TRBJ2-3; unclear D gene. Trimming cost V 1 base and J 2 bases, with 10 bases left between them. CDR1 SEHNR and CDR2 FQNEAQ come from the germline V gene (reference sequence). The CDR3 is made up of 15 amino acids.

CDR3 in amino acids: CASSVASGGEYEQYF. In nucleotides, the CDR3 is TGTGCCAGCAGCGTAGCGAGCGGGGGGGAATACGAGCAGTACTTC. V usage is TRBV9 and J usage is TRBJ2-7; 10 bases fit TRBD2. The V gene end was trimmed by 0 bases and the J gene end by 4 bases; junction bases not matched to a gene: 4. Germline V CDR1 and CDR2: SGDLS, YYNGEE. CDR3 length: 15 residues.

This clone appeared a single time. The chain couples TRBV29-1 to TRBJ2-3; no reliable D call. CDR3 size: 12 residues. CDR1 is SQVTM, CDR2 ANQGSEA, per germline. V was trimmed by 3 bases and J by 6 bases, leaving 10 bases between them. CDR3: CSVEAGSDTQYF. The DNA for the CDR3 is TGCAGCGTTGAGGCTGGGTCGGATACGCAGTATTTT.

The chain carries TRBV11-2 and TRBJ2-5, with unresolved D. CDR1 and CDR2 from the germline V gene are SGHAT and FQNNGV. The CDR3 contains 14 residues. Trimming cost V 0 bases and J 6 bases, with 11 bases left between them. CDR3 sequence reads: CASSLDPAFQTQYF. In nucleotides, the CDR3 is TGTGCCAGCAGCTTAGATCCCGCATTTCAGACCCAGTACTTC.

This clone was counted only a few times. The gene calls are TRBV29-1 and TRBJ1-2, with D maybe TRBD1 (6 bases). Germline lookup yields CDR1 SQVTM and CDR2 ANQGSEA. Trimming removed 3 bases from V and 5 bases from J, with 16 bases in between. CDR3 size: 14 residues. CDR3 residues: CSVEEQGKPYGYTF. CDR3 DNA: TGCAGCGTTGAGGAGCAGGGGAAACCTTATGGCTACACCTTC.

V gene TRBV5-4 combines with J gene TRBJ2-1; D possibly corresponds to TRBD2 (6 bases). There are 16 residues in the CDR3. CDR1 and CDR2 (germline): SGHNT, YYREEE (reference sequence). V gave up 0 bases and J gave up 4 bases, with 14 bases separating them. In DNA form, the CDR3 reads TGTGCCAGCAGCTTGGGCGGGAAGGGGAAATACAATGAGCAGTTCTTC. Residues: CASSLGGKGKYNEQFF.

V gene TRBV5-1 combines with J gene TRBJ1-2; 8 bases line up with TRBD1. The CDR3 sequence is 15 residues long. V lost 3 bases, J lost 3 bases, and 7 bases stayed unmatched. Germline V CDR1 and CDR2: SGHRS, YFSETQ. CDR3 loop: CASSYSGTGDYGYTF. Here the CDR3 DNA reads TGCGCCAGCAGCTATTCCGGGACAGGAGACTATGGCTACACCTTC. Full variable domain (missing parts from reference TRBV5-1 and TRBJ1-2): KAGVTQTPRYLIKTRGQQVTLSCSPISGHRSVSWYQQTPGQGLQFLFEYFSETQRNKGNFPGRFSGRQFSNSRSEMNVSTLELGDSALYLCASSYSGTGDYGYTFGSGTRLTVV.